The source of this TCR beta chain is a study of cytomegalovirus exposure and HLA in healthy donors. On the study more broadly: It was reported in a later analysis that the same platform had been used for the roughly 130 validation repertoires as for the approximately 700 first-cohort repertoires.

General observations from the study: Confirmation in vitro established that a few CMV-associated chains were specific for CMV antigens. Investigators reported approximately 150 TCR beta chains as tied to cytomegalovirus.

About this clone: Its specificity is not known.

The CDR3 contains 16 residues. The ends lost 4 bases at V and 6 bases at J; junction bases unmatched: 15. Looked up from germline, CDR1 is MGHRA and CDR2 is YSYEKL. Clones were sequenced by immunoSEQ multiplex PCR, and TCRdb holds only the in-frame ones, with some missing. The sample comprises 65,000 or so clones, under 95% of which are singletons, and over 1% rests with the top ten. Sequencing was carried out using PBMCs. J is TRBJ2-7 and V is TRBV4-1; 7 bases match TRBD1. The receptor was isolated from a woman aged 18-29 years in good health and CMV-seronegative. CDR3 residues: CASSPSLLVQGVEQYF. In nucleotides, the CDR3 is TGCGCCAGCAGCCCGAGCCTATTGGTCCAGGGGGTCGAGCAGTACTTC.